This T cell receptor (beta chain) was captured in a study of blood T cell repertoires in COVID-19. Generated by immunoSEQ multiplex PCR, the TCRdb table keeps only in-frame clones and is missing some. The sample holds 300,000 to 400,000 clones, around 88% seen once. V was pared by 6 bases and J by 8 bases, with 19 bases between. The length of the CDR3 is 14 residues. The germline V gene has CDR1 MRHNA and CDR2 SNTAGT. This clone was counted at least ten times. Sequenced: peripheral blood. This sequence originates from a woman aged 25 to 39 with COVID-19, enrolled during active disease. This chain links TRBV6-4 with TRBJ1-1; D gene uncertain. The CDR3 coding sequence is TGTGCCAGCAGGGCCACTTTGGAGGGTGGCGAAGCTTTCTTT. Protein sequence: CASRATLEGGEAFF.